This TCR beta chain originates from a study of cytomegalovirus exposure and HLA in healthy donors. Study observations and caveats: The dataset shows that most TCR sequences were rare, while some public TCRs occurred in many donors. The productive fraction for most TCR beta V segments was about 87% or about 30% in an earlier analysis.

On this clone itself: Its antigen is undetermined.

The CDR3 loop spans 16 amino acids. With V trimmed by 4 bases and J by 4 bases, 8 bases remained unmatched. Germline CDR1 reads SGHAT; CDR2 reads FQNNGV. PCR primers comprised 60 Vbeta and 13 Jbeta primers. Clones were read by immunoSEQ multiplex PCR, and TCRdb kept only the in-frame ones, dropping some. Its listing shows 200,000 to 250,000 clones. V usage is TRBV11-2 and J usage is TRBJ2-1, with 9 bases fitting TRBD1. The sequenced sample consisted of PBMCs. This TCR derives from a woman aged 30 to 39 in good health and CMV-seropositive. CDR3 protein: CASSSLRDRAYNEQFF. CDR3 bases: TGTGCCAGCAGCTCCCTCCGGGACAGGGCGTACAATGAGCAGTTCTTC.